A selection of T cell receptor beta chains follows, all from one sample in a study of graft-versus-host responses after intestinal transplantation. No cognate antigen is known for these TCRs. Measured with immunoSEQ multiplex PCR; TCRdb has only the in-frame clones, and not every one. The sample holds about 100,000 clones, over 75% seen once. Here the sequenced sample was unstimulated CD4+ T cells sorted from spleen or lymph node cells, taken before transplant. The origin of the receptors is a human donor who was the organ donor for an intestinal transplant. CDR3s include the opening cysteine and the closing phenylalanine or tryptophan. D genes are given only for firm matches. The size of a clone is reported for some rows only, either as once, few or many, or as a class for expanded clones.

>once|TRBV27|NA|TRBJ1-1
CASGSRDGYARAFF
TGTGCCAGCGGATCCAGGGACGGTTACGCCCGCGCTTTCTTT
>NA|TRBV7-8|NA|TRBJ1-6
CASSLDSPLHF
TGTGCCAGCAGCTTAGACTCACCCCTCCACTTT
>few|TRBV6-1|NA|TRBJ2-7
CASSEWGRGAYEQYF
TGTGCCAGCAGTGAATGGGGCAGGGGCGCCTACGAGCAGTACTTC
>NA|TRBV5-1|TRBD1|TRBJ2-3
CASKAGTGISTDTQYF
TGCGCCAGCAAAGCCGGGACAGGGATTAGCACAGATACGCAGTATTTT
>NA|TRBV5-1|TRBD1|TRBJ2-2
CASSLRGGEYWAGELFF
TGCGCCAGCAGCTTGAGAGGGGGCGAATATTGGGCCGGGGAGCTGTTTTTT
>few|TRBV30|NA|TRBJ1-1
CAWSRDTEAFF
TGTGCCTGGAGCCGGGACACTGAAGCTTTCTTT
>NA|TRBV28|TRBD2|TRBJ2-1
CASSSLAGVYNEQFF
TGTGCCAGCAGCTCACTAGCGGGGGTATACAATGAGCAGTTCTTC
>NA|TRBV18|NA|TRBJ1-4
CASSPGFGGRGPEKLFF
TGTGCCAGCTCACCGGGTTTTGGTGGGCGCGGACCTGAAAAACTGTTTTTT
>NA|TRBV4-1|TRBD1|TRBJ2-3
CASSLMTGVDTQYF
TGCGCCAGCAGCCTCATGACAGGGGTAGATACGCAGTATTTT
>NA|TRBV7-6|NA|TRBJ2-7
CASSLEGYRAGKGEQYF
TGTGCCAGCAGCTTAGAGGGTTACCGGGCCGGGAAGGGCGAGCAGTACTTC
>NA|TRBV7-2|TRBD2|TRBJ2-5
CASRRSGGAVRETQYF
TGTGCCAGCAGACGTAGCGGGGGGGCTGTTCGGGAGACCCAGTACTTC
>NA|TRBV7-3|NA|TRBJ1-6
CASSLGGQGSPLHF
TGTGCCAGCAGCTTAGGGGGCCAGGGGTCACCCCTCCACTTT
>NA|TRBV14|NA|TRBJ1-2
CASSQGGSMLNYGYTF
TGTGCCAGCAGCCAAGGGGGCAGCATGCTAAACTATGGCTACACCTTC
>NA|TRBV5-6|NA|TRBJ2-2
CASIIGGSGELFF
TGTGCCAGCATAATAGGGGGATCCGGGGAGCTGTTTTTT
>NA|TRBV28|NA|TRBJ2-4
CASSLTTRENIQYF
TGTGCCAGCAGTTTAACCACTAGGGAGAACATTCAGTACTTC
>NA|TRBV5-1|NA|TRBJ2-3
CASSLVAPAADTQYF
TGCGCCAGCAGCTTGGTTGCACCGGCGGCAGATACGCAGTATTTT
>NA|TRBV4-1|NA|TRBJ1-6
CASSQGRGKSSYNSPLHF
TGCGCCAGCAGCCAAGGAAGGGGAAAGAGCTCCTATAATTCACCCCTCCACTTT
>once|TRBV6-1|NA|TRBJ2-7
CASRGPPTYEQYF
TGTGCCAGCAGGGGACCCCCAACCTACGAGCAGTACTTC
>NA|TRBV7-9|NA|TRBJ2-5
CASSSKETQYF
TGTGCCAGCAGCTCCAAAGAGACCCAGTACTTC
>NA|TRBV6-1|NA|TRBJ2-1
CASSELPAGWKQFF
TGTGCCAGCAGTGAACTCCCAGCGGGTTGGAAGCAGTTCTTC
>NA|TRBV6-1|TRBD1|TRBJ1-4
CASSEDEGGAEKLFF
TGTGCCAGCAGTGAAGATGAAGGGGGCGCGGAAAAACTGTTTTTT
>NA|TRBV7-8|TRBD1|TRBJ1-2
CASRPVTGGAAPIYGYTF
TGTGCCAGCAGGCCCGTGACAGGGGGGGCCGCACCGATTTATGGCTACACCTTC
>once|TRBV25-1|NA|TRBJ1-3
CASSEWSGNTIYF
TGTGCCAGCAGTGAGTGGTCTGGAAACACCATATATTTT
>NA|TRBV15|TRBD1|TRBJ2-3
CATSRDGAGGRADTQYF
TGTGCCACCAGCAGAGATGGGGCAGGGGGCAGAGCAGATACGCAGTATTTT
>NA|TRBV4-2|NA|TRBJ2-3
CASSQVGGPLDTQYF
TGTGCCAGCAGCCAAGTGGGGGGCCCACTGGATACGCAGTATTTT
>NA|TRBV9|TRBD2|TRBJ2-2
CASSSQAGGLGALFF
TGTGCCAGCAGCTCCCAAGCGGGGGGCTTGGGTGCGCTGTTTTTT
>once|TRBV30|TRBD1|TRBJ1-3
CAWNRDSHIIIYF
TGTGCCTGGAACCGGGACAGCCATATCATCATATATTTT
>NA|TRBV6-1|TRBD1|TRBJ2-7
CATLTDRGSYEQYF
TGTGCCACTTTGACGGACAGGGGTTCCTACGAGCAGTACTTC
>NA|TRBV10-3|TRBD1|TRBJ1-2
CAISPGTAGGYTF
TGTGCCATCAGTCCCGGGACAGCTGGGGGCTACACCTTC
>NA|TRBV14|TRBD2|TRBJ2-3
CASSHPMSGNTQYF
TGTGCCAGCAGCCACCCCATGAGCGGGAATACGCAGTATTTT
>NA|TRBV15|TRBD1|TRBJ1-3
CATSSRRGSGNTIYF
TGTGCCACCAGCAGTCGCAGGGGGTCTGGAAACACCATATATTTT
>few|TRBV6-5|TRBD2|TRBJ2-7
CASRPLAGGHYEQYF
TGTGCCAGCAGACCACTAGCGGGGGGTCACTACGAGCAGTACTTC
>NA|TRBV5-6|TRBD1|TRBJ1-2
CASSLLQGARGYTF
TGTGCCAGCAGCTTATTACAGGGGGCGCGAGGCTACACCTTC
>NA|TRBV6-5|NA|TRBJ1-5
CASSYSASSSQHF
TGTGCCAGCAGTTACTCGGCGTCCTCATCCCAGCATTTT
>NA|TRBV19|NA|TRBJ2-2
CASSKDRAGELFF
TGTGCCAGTAGCAAAGATCGCGCCGGGGAGCTGTTTTTT
>NA|TRBV6-1|TRBD1|TRBJ2-7
CASSVGTGAYEQYF
TGTGCCAGCAGTGTTGGGACAGGGGCCTACGAGCAGTACTTC
>NA|TRBV18|NA|TRBJ2-7
CASSPSSISYEQYF
TGTGCCAGCTCACCTTCTTCGATATCCTACGAGCAGTACTTC